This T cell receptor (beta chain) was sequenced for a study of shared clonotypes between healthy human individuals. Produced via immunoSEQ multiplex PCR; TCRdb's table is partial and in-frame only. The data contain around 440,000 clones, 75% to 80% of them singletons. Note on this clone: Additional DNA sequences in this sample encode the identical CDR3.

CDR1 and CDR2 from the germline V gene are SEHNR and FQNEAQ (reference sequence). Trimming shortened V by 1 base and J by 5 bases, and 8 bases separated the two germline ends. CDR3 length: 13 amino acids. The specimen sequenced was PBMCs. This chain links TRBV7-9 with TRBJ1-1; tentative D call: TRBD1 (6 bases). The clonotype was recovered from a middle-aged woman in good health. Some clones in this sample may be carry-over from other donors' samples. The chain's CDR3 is CASSLEGGTEAFF. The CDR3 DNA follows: TGTGCCAGCAGCTTAGAGGGGGGTACTGAAGCTTTCTTT.